These 17 T cell receptor beta chains were all obtained from the same sample, sequenced in a study of T cell responses to AZD1222 COVID-19 vaccine. Using immunoSEQ multiplex PCR, the repertoire was profiled, and TCRdb retains in-frame clones only, with some absent. Of roughly 180,000 clones in the sample, nearly 95% are singletons; the top ten hold roughly 2%. Sequencing was performed on peripheral blood, taken 28 days after the second AZD1222 dose. Receptors were obtained from an adult who received the AZD1222 COVID-19 vaccine.

CDR3 bases: TGCGCCAGCAGCCAAGATCAGGTACAGGCCCCCAAGCAGTACTTC. This codes for CASSQDQVQAPKQYF. The rearrangement links TRBV4-1 to TRBJ2-7; weak D call: TRBD1 (5 bases). Trimming removed 0 bases at V and 8 bases at J, with 17 bases between. Germline lookup yields CDR1 MGHRA and CDR2 YSYEKL. This CDR3 has 15 residues.

The chain is built from TRBV15 and TRBJ1-2, with 7 bases fitting TRBD1. Germline CDR1 reads LNHNV; CDR2 reads YYDKDF (reference sequence). The length of the CDR3 is 14 residues. V was pared by 1 base and J by 5 bases, with 4 bases of the junction left unmatched. The CDR3 is CATSRVDREYGYTF. The CDR3 nucleotides are TGTGCCACCAGCAGAGTAGACAGGGAGTATGGCTACACCTTC.

The chain has TRBV6-6 and TRBJ1-6, with D perhaps matching TRBD1 (5 bases). The ends were cut back, 6 bases at V and 10 bases at J, with 16 bases in the middle. The germline V gene has CDR1 MNHNY and CDR2 SVGAGI (reference sequence). The length of the CDR3 is 14 residues. CDR3 sequence: CASSLGQGNSPLHF. In DNA, the CDR3 is TGTGCCAGCAGCCTGGGGCAGGGTAACTCACCCCTCCACTTT.

This chain connects TRBV18 to TRBJ1-1; 8 nucleotides match TRBD1. The CDR3 extends over 13 amino acids. Per germline, CDR1 KGHSH and CDR2 LQKENI. Trimming removed 6 bases from V and 11 bases from J; junction bases left unmatched: 11. The CDR3 loop reads CASSRGQDEVAFF. The CDR3 DNA reads TGTGCCAGCTCCCGGGGACAGGACGAGGTGGCTTTCTTT.

This clone came up once. In nucleotides, the CDR3 is TGTGCCAGCAGCTTCGTGGCCCCCGACACAGATACGCAGTATTTT. Its protein product is CASSFVAPDTDTQYF. This sequence joins TRBV5-5 and TRBJ2-3; D call uncertain. V lost 2 bases to trimming and J lost 2 bases, with 12 bases between them. The CDR3 totals 15 residues. The germline gives CDR1 SGHKS, CDR2 YYEKEE (reference sequence).

The chain has TRBV3-1 (or the pseudogene TRBV3-2) and TRBJ2-7, with D perhaps being TRBD1 or TRBD2 (6 bases each). The length of the CDR3 is 16 residues. The germline V gene encodes CDR1 LGHDT and CDR2 YNNKEL (reference sequence). Trimming stripped 1 base from V and 0 bases from J, with 13 bases between. The CDR3 reads CASSQAGAVRSYEQYF. For the CDR3, the DNA is TGTGCCAGCAGCCAAGCGGGGGCGGTCCGCTCCTACGAGCAGTACTTC.

This chain uses TRBV6-1 with TRBJ1-2; D might be TRBD1 (5 bases). Germline loops: CDR1 MNHNS, CDR2 SASEGT. Trimming removed 6 bases at V and 8 bases at J, with 16 bases between. CDR3 size: 13 residues. The CDR3 nucleotides read TGTGCCAGCAGCTACGACACTAAGGGGGGCTACACCTTC. It translates to CASSYDTKGGYTF.

The chain links TRBV4-3 to TRBJ2-5; a possible D gene is TRBD2 (7 bases). The ends were cut back, 0 bases at V and 5 bases at J, with 16 bases in the middle. The CDR3 is made up of 16 amino acids. Per germline, CDR1 LGHNA and CDR2 YSLEER. The CDR3 bases are TGCGCCAGCAGCCAAGATTGGCAAGGGGGGGTCGAGACCCAGTACTTC. Amino acids: CASSQDWQGGVETQYF.

The chain is built from TRBV24-1 and TRBJ2-2; 12 nucleotides match TRBD2. Germline-derived CDR1 and CDR2 are KGHDR and SFDVKD. Trimming cost V 3 bases and J 5 bases; bases outside gene matches: 9. This CDR3 contains 18 residues. The CDR3 sequence is CATSDPGLAGSGTGELFF. For the CDR3, the DNA is TGTGCCACCAGTGATCCAGGACTAGCGGGGAGTGGAACCGGGGAGCTGTTTTTT.

The chain has TRBV10-2 and TRBJ2-7; TRBD2 agrees at 11 bases. Germline V gene data show CDR1 as WSHSY and CDR2 as SAAADI. Trimming removed 6 bases from V and 1 base from J; junction bases left unmatched: 11. This CDR3 comprises 17 residues. CDR3 sequence: CASSLHLAGGSSYEQYF. The CDR3, as DNA: TGCGCCAGCAGCTTACACCTAGCGGGAGGTTCTTCCTACGAGCAGTACTTC.

V is TRBV10-3 and J is TRBJ2-2; 10 nucleotides align to TRBD1. The CDR3 loop spans 13 amino acids. Trimming took 10 bases from V and 5 from J; bases not matched to a gene: 4. The V gene's germline CDR1 is ENHRY and CDR2 SYGVKD. The CDR3 spells CATTGGPTGELFF. CDR3 bases: TGTGCCACGACAGGGGGCCCGACCGGGGAGCTGTTTTTT.

The rearrangement links TRBV28 to TRBJ2-7; 10 bases line up with TRBD2. Trimming at V came to 5 bases and at J to 6 bases, leaving 7 bases not matched to a gene. The CDR3 sequence is 14 residues long. Germline loops: CDR1 MDHEN, CDR2 SYDVKM. The DNA of the CDR3 is TGTGCCAGCAGTCCGCGGACTAGCGGATCCGAGCAGTACTTC. Protein sequence: CASSPRTSGSEQYF.

This chain uses TRBV2 with TRBJ1-3; unclear D gene. The length of the CDR3 is 15 residues. The germline V and J ends were trimmed by 3 bases and 0 bases, with 9 bases remaining between them. Germline CDR1 is SNHLY and CDR2 is FYNNEI. The CDR3 loop reads CASSERRNSGNTIYF. The CDR3 DNA reads TGTGCCAGCAGTGAGCGCCGAAACTCTGGAAACACCATATATTTT.

The V call is TRBV12-3 or TRBV12-4, the J call TRBJ2-1, with D unresolved. V lost 5 bases and J 7 bases, leaving 6 bases between the germline ends. This CDR3 region has 11 residues. DNA of the CDR3: TGTGCCAGCAGTGCCCATAATGAGCAGTTCTTC. Amino acid sequence: CASSAHNEQFF.

The rearrangement uses TRBV7-2 and TRBJ1-1; D not resolved. Deletions cut 4 bases from V and 11 bases from J, with 11 bases between. This CDR3 spans 11 amino acids. The germline gives CDR1 SGHTA, CDR2 FQGNSA. CDR3 sequence (DNA): TGTGCCAGCAGCTGGGGAGGGAATGCTTTCTTT. Translation gives CASSWGGNAFF.

This sequence joins TRBV5-8 and TRBJ1-6; 10 bases map to TRBD1. The CDR3 is made up of 18 amino acids. The germline V gene encodes CDR1 SGHTS and CDR2 YDEGEE. V was clipped by 4 bases and J by 7 bases; unmatched bases: 14. The CDR3 is CASSRRTGGLLTNSPLHF. Here the CDR3 DNA reads TGTGCCAGCAGCCGAAGGACAGGGGGTTTGTTAACGAATTCACCCCTCCACTTT.

The DNA of the CDR3 is TGTGCCAGCTCACCTGGGCAGACCTATAATTCACCCCTCCACTTT. Its protein product is CASSPGQTYNSPLHF. The J gene is TRBJ1-6, the V gene TRBV18; D ambiguous. The CDR3 has 15 amino acids. In germline, CDR1 is KGHSH, CDR2 LQKENI. V was pared by 3 bases and J by 2 bases, with 8 bases between.